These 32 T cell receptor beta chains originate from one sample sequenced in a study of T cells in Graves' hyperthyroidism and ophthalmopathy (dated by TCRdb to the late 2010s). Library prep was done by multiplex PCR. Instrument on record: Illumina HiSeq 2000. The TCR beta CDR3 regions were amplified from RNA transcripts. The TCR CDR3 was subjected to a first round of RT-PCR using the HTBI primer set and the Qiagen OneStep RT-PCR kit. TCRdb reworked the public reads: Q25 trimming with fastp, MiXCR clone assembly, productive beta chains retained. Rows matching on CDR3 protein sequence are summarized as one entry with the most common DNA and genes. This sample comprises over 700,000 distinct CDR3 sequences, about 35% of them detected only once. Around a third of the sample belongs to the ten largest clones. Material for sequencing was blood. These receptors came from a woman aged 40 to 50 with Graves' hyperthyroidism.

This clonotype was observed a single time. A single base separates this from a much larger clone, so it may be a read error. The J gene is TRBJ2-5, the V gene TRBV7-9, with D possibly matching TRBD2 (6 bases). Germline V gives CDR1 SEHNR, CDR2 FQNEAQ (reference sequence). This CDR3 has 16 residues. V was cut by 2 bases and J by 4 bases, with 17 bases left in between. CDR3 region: CASSLFGTGVLETQYF. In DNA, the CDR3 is TGTGCCAGCAGCTTATTCGGGACTGGCGTTTTAGAGACCCAGTACTTC. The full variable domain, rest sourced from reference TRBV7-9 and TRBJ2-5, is DTGVSQNPRHKITKRGQNVTFRCDPISEHNRLYWYRQTLGQGPEFLTYFQNEAQLEKSRLLSDRFSAERPKGSFSTLEIQRTEQGDSAMYLCASSLFGTGVLETQYFGPGTRLLVL.

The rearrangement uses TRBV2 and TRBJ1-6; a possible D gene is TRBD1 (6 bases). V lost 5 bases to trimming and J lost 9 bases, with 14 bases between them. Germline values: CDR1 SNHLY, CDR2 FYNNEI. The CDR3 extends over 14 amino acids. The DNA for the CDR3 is TGTGCCAGCAGTTACTCGGGACAACGTTCACCCCTCCACTTT. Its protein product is CASSYSGQRSPLHF.

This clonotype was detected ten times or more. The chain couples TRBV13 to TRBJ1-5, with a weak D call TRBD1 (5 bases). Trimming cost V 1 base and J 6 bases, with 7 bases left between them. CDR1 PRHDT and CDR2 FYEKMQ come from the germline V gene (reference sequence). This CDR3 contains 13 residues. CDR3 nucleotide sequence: TGTGCCAGCAGCTTAGCAGGGTTTCAGCCCCAGCATTTT. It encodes CASSLAGFQPQHF.

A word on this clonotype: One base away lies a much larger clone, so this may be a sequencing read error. The CDR3: CSVVRGQRRMNTEAFF. Here the CDR3 DNA reads TGCAGCGTTGTCAGGGGACAGAGGCGCATGAACACTGAAGCTTTCTTT. The chain is built from TRBV29-1 and TRBJ1-1; TRBD1 aligns across 7 bases. The CDR3 spans 16 residues. Per germline, CDR1 SQVTM and CDR2 ANQGSEA. V dropped 4 bases and J dropped 0; count of bases not matched to a gene: 11.

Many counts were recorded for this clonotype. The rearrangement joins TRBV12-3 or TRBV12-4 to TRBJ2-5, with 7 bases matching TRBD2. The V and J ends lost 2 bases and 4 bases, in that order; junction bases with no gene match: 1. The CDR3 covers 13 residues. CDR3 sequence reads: CASSLWTRETQYF. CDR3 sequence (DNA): TGTGCCAGCAGTTTATGGACTAGAGAGACCCAGTACTTC.

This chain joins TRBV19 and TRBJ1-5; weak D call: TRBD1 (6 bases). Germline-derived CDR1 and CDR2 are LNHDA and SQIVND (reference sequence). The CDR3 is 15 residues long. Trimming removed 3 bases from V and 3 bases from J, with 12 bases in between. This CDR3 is CASSISGVDNQPQHF. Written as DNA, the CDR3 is TGTGCCAGTAGTATCTCAGGGGTCGACAATCAGCCCCAGCATTTT.

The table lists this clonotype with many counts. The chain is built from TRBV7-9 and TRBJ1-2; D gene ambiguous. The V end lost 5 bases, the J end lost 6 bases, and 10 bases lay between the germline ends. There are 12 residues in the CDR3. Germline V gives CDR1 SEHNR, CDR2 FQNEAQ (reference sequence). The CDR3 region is CASSPQDDGYTF. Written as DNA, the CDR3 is TGTGCCAGCAGCCCCCAGGACGATGGCTACACCTTC.

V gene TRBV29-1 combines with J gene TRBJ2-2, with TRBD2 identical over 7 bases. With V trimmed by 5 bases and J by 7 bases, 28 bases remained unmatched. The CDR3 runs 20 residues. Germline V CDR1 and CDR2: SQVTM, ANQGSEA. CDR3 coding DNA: TGCAGCGTTTACGAAATAATCCTGGGGGGGTATCTCTCTCAGGGCGGGGAGCTGTTTTTT. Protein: CSVYEIILGGYLSQGGELFF.

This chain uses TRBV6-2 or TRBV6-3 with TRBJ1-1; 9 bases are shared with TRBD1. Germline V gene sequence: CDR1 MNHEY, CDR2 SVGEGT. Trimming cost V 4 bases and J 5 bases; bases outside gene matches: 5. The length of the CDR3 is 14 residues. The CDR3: CASSSSTGGTEAFF. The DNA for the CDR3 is TGTGCCAGCAGTTCCTCGACAGGGGGGACTGAAGCTTTCTTT.

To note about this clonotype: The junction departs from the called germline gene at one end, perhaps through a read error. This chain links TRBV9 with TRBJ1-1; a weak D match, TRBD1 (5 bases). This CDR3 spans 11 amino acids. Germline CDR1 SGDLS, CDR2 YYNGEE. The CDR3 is CASSDDSETFF. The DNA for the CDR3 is TGTGCCAGCAGCGACGACAGTGAAACTTTCTTT.

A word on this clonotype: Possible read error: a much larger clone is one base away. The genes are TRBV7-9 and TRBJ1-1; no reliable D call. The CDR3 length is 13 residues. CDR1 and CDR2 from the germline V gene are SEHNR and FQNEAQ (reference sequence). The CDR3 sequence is CASKQDLNTEALF. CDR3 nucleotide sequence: TGTGCCAGCAAGCAGGATTTGAACACTGAAGCTCTCTTT.

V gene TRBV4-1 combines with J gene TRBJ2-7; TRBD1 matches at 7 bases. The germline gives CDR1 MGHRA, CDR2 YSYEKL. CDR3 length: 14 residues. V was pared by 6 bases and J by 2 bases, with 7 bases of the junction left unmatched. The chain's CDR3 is CASSQTTGAYEQYF. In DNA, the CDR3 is TGCGCCAGCAGTCAGACCACAGGGGCCTACGAGCAGTACTTC.

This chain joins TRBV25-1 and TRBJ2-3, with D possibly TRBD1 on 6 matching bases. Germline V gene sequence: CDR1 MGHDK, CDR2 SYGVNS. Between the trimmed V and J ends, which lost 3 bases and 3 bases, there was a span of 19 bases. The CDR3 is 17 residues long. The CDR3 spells CASSDLQQGVDTDTQYF. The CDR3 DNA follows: TGTGCCAGCAGTGATCTTCAACAGGGCGTGGATACAGATACGCAGTATTTT.

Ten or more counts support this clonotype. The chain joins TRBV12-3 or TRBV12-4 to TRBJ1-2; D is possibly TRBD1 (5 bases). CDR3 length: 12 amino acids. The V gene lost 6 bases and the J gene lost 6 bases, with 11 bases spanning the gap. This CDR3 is CASRLQGDGYTF. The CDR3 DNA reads TGTGCCAGCAGACTTCAGGGAGATGGCTACACCTTC.

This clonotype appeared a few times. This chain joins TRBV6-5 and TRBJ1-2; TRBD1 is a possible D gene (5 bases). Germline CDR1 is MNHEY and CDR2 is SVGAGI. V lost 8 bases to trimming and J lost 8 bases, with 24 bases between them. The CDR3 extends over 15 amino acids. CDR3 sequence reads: CASAGGISLFHGYTF. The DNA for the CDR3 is TGTGCCAGCGCGGGGGGAATATCTTTATTTCACGGCTACACCTTC.

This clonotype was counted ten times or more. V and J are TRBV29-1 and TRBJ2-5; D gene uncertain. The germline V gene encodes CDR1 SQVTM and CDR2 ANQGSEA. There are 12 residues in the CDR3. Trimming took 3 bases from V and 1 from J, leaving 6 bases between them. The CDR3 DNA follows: TGCAGCGTTGAGATAGGCCAAGAGACCCAGTACTTC. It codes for CSVEIGQETQYF.

CDR3 DNA: TGTGCCAGCAGTATTCAGGGTCTAGAGACCCAGTACTTC. This translates into CASSIQGLETQYF. The rearrangement uses TRBV28 and TRBJ2-5; D perhaps matches TRBD1 (5 bases). CDR1 is MDHEN, CDR2 SYDVKM, per germline. V was pared by 5 bases and J by 4 bases, with 11 bases between. The CDR3 has 13 amino acids.

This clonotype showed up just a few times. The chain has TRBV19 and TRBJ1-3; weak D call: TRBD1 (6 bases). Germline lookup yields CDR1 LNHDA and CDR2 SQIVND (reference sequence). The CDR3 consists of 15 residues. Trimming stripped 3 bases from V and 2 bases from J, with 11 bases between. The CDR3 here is CASSIRDKTGNTIYF. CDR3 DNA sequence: TGTGCCAGTAGTATCCGGGACAAAACTGGAAACACCATATATTTT. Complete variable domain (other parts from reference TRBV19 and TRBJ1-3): DGGITQSPKYLFRKEGQNVTLSCEQNLNHDAMYWYRQDPGQGLRLIYYSQIVNDFQKGDIAEGYSVSREKKESFPLTVTSAQKNPTAFYLCASSIRDKTGNTIYFGEGSWLTVV.

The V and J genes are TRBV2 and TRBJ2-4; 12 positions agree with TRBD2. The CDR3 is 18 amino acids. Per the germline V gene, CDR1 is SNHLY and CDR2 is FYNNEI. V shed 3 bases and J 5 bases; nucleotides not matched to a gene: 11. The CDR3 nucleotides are TGTGCCAGCAGTGATAAGCTTGAGTCTAGCGGGGGGGAAAACATTCAGTACTTC. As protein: CASSDKLESSGGENIQYF.

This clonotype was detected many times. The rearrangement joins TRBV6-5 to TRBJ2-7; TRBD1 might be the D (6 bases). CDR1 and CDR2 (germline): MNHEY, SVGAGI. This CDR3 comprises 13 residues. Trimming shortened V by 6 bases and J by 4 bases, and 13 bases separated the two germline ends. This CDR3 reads CASSRRQAYEQYF. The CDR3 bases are TGTGCCAGCAGCCGGCGACAGGCTTACGAGCAGTACTTC.

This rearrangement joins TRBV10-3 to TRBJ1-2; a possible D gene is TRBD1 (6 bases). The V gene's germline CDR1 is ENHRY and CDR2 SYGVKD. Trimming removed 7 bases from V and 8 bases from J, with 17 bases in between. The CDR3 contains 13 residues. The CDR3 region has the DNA TGTGCCATCACTCGGGACGGGGGGCAGGGCTACACCTTC. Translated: CAITRDGGQGYTF.

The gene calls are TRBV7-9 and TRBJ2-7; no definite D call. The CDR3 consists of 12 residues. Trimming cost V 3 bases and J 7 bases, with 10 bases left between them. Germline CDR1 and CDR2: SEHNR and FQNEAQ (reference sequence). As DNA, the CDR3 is TGTGCCAGCAGCTTGGCTCACGTGGAGCAGTACTTC. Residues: CASSLAHVEQYF.

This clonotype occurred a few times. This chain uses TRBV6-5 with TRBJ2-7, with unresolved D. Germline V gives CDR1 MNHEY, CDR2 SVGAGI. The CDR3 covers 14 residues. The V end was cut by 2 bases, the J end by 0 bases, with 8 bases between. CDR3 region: CASSYTLTSYEQYF. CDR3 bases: TGTGCCAGCAGTTACACCCTTACCTCCTACGAGCAGTACTTC.

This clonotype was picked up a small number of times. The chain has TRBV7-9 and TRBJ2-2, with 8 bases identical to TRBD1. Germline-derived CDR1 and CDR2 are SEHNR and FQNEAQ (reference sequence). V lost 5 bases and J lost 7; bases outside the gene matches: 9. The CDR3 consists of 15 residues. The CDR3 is CASSPGGSVIGELFF. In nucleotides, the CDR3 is TGTGCCAGCAGCCCAGGGGGCTCAGTCATCGGGGAGCTGTTTTTT.

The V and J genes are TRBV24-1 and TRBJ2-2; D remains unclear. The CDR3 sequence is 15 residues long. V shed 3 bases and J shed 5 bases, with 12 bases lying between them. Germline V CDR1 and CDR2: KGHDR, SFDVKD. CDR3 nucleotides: TGTGCCACCAGTGATGGACCCCTCCCAACCGGGGAGCTGTTTTTT. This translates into CATSDGPLPTGELFF.

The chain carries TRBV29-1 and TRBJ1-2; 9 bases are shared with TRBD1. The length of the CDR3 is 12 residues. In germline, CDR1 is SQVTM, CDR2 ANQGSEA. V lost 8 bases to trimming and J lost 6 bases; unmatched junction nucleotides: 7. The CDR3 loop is CSLGTGQDGYTF. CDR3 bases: TGCAGCTTAGGGACAGGGCAAGATGGCTACACCTTC. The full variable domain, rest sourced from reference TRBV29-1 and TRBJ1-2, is SAVISQKPSRDICQRGTSLTIQCQVDSQVTMMFWYRQQPGQSLTLIATANQGSEATYESGFVIDKFPISRPNLTFSTLTVSNMSPEDSSIYLCSLGTGQDGYTFGSGTRLTVV.

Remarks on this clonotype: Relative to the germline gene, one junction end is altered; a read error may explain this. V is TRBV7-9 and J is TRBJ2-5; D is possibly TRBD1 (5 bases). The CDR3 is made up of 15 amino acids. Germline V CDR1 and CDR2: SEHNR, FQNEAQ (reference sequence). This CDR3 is CASSPPHRYQGTQYF. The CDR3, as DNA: TGTGCCAGCAGCCCGCCCCACAGGTACCAAGGGACCCAGTACTTC.

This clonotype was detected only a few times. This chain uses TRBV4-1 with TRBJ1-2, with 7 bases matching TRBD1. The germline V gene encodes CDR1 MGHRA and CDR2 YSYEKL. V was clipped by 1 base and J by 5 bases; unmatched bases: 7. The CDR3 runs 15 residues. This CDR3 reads CASSQGERQGYGYTF. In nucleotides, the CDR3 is TGCGCCAGCAGCCAAGGGGAAAGACAGGGTTATGGCTACACCTTC.

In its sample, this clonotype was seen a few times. This CDR3 reads CASSPTTPGRQPQHF. The DNA of the CDR3 is TGTGCCAGCAGTCCAACCACCCCTGGGAGGCAGCCCCAGCATTTT. The chain is built from TRBV6-1 and TRBJ1-5, with D unclear. CDR1 and CDR2 from the germline V gene are MNHNS and SASEGT. The V end was cut by 5 bases, the J end by 7 bases, with 18 bases between. This CDR3 is 15 amino acids long.

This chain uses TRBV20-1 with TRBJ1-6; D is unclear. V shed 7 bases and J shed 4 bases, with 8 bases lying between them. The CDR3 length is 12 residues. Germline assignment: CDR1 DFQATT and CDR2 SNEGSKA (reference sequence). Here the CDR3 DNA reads TGCAGTGAGCAGGCGTATAATTCACCCCTCCACTTT. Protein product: CSEQAYNSPLHF.

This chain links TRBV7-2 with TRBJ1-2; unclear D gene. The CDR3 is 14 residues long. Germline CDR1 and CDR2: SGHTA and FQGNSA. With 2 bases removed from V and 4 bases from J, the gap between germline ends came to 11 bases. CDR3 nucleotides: TGTGCCAGCAGCTTACTTGTTGGAGGCTATGGCTACACCTTC. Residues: CASSLLVGGYGYTF.

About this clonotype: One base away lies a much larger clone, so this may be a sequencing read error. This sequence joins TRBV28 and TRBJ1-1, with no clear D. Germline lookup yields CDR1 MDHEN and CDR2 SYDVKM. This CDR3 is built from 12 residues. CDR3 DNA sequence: TGTGCCAGCAAGGTTGGTGCGACTGAAGCTCTCTTT. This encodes CASKVGATEALF.